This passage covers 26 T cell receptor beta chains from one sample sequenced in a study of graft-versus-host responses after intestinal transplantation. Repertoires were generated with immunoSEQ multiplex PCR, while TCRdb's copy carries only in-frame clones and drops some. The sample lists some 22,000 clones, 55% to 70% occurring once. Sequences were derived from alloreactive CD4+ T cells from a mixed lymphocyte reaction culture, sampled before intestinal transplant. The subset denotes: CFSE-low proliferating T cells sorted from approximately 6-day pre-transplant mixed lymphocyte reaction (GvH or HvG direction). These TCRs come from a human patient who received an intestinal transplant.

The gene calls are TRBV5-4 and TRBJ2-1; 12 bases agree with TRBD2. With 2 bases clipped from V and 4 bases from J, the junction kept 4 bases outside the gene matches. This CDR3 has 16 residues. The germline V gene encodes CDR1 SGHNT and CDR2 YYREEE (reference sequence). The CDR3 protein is CASSFLTSGGYNEQFF. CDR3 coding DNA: TGTGCCAGCAGCTTTTTGACTAGCGGGGGTTACAATGAGCAGTTCTTC.

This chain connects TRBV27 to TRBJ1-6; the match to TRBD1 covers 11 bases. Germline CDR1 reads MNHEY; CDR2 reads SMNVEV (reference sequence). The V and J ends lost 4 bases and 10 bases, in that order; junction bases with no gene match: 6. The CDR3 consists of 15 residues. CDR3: CASSSPDRGRSPLHF. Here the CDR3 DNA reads TGTGCCAGCAGTTCCCCGGACAGGGGGCGCTCACCCCTCCACTTT.

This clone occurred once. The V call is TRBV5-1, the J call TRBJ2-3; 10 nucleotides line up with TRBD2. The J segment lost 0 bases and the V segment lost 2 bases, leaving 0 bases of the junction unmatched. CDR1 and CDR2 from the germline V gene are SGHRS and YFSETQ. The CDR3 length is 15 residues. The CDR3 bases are TGCGCCAGCAGCTTAGCGGGAGGGAGCACAGATACGCAGTATTTT. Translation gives CASSLAGGSTDTQYF.

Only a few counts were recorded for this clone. CDR3 DNA sequence: TGCGCCAGCAGCTTTAGCGGGGCTTCCTACAATGAGCAGTTCTTC. It codes for CASSFSGASYNEQFF. The chain is built from TRBV5-1 and TRBJ2-1, with 8 nucleotides matching TRBD2. Germline V gene sequence: CDR1 SGHRS, CDR2 YFSETQ. V trimming: 2 bases; J trimming: 1 base; junction bases outside the gene matches: 2. The CDR3 loop spans 15 amino acids. Variable domain in full (rest from reference TRBV5-1 and TRBJ2-1): KAGVTQTPRYLIKTRGQQVTLSCSPISGHRSVSWYQQTPGQGLQFLFEYFSETQRNKGNFPGRFSGRQFSNSRSEMNVSTLELGDSALYLCASSFSGASYNEQFFGPGTRLTVL.

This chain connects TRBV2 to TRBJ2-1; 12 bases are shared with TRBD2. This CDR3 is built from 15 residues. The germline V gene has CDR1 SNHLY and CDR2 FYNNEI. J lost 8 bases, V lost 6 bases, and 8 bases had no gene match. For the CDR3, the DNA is TGTGCCAGCAGCCTTTCTAGCGGGGGGGCATATGAGCAGTTCTTC. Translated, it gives CASSLSSGGAYEQFF. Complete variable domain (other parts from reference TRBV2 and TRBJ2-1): EPEVTQTPSHQVTQMGQEVILRCVPISNHLYFYWYRQILGQKVEFLVSFYNNEISEKSEIFDDQFSVERPDGSNFTLKIRSTKLEDSAMYFCASSLSSGGAYEQFFGPGTRLTVL.

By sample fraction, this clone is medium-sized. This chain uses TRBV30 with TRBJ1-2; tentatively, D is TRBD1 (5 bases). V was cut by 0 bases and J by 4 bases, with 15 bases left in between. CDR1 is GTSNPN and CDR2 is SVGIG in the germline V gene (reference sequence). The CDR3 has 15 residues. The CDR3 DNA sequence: TGTGCCTGGAGTGTCGACAGCGCAGAGATCTATGGCTACACCTTC. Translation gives CAWSVDSAEIYGYTF. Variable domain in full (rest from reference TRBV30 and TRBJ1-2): SQTIHQWPATLVQPVGSPLSLECTVEGTSNPNLYWYRQAAGRGLQLLFYSVGIGQISSEVPQNLSASRPQDRQFILSSKKLLLSDSGFYLCAWSVDSAEIYGYTFGSGTRLTVV.

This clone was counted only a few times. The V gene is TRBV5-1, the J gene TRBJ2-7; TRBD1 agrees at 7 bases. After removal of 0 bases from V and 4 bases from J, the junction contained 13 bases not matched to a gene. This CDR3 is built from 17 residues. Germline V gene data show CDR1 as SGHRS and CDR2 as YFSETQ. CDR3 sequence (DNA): TGCGCCAGCAGCTTGGCCTGGACAGGATCTATGGGGTACGAGCAGTACTTC. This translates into CASSLAWTGSMGYEQYF. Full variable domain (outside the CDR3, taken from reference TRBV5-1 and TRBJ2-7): KAGVTQTPRYLIKTRGQQVTLSCSPISGHRSVSWYQQTPGQGLQFLFEYFSETQRNKGNFPGRFSGRQFSNSRSEMNVSTLELGDSALYLCASSLAWTGSMGYEQYFGPGTRLTVT.

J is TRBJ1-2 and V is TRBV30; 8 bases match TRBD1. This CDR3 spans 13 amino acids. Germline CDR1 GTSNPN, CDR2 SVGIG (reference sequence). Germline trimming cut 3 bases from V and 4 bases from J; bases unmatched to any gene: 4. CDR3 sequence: CAWRSTGGYGYTF. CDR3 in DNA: TGTGCCTGGAGAAGCACAGGGGGCTATGGCTACACCTTC.

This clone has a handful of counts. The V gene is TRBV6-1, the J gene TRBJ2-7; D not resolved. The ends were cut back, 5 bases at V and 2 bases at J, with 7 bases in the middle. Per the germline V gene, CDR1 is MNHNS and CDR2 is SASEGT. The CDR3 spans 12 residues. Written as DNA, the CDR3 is TGTGCCAGCAGTCGACATCCCTACGAGCAGTACTTC. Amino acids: CASSRHPYEQYF.

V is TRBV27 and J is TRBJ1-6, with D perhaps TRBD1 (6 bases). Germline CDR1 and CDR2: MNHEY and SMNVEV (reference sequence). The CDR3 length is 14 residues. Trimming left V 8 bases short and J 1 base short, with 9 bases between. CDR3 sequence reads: CASGTGSYNSPLHF. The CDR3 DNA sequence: TGTGCCAGCGGTACAGGGTCCTATAATTCACCCCTCCACTTT.

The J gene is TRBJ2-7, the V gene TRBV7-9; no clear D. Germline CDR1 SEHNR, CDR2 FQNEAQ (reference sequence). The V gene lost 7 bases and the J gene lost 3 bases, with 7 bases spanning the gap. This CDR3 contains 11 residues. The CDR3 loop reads CASTEIYEQYF. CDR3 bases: TGTGCCAGCACCGAGATCTACGAGCAGTACTTC.

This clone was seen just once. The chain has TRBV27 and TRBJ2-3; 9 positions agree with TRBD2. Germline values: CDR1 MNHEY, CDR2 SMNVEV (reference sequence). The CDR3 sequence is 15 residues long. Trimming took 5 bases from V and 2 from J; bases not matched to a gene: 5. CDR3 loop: CASSRLAAYTDTQYF. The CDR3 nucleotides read TGTGCCAGCAGTAGACTAGCGGCCTACACAGATACGCAGTATTTT.

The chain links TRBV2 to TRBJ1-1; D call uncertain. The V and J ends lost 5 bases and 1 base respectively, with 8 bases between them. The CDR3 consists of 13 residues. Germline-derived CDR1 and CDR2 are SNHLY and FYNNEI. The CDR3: CASSTPGNTEAFF. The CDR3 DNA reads TGTGCCAGCAGTACCCCAGGGAACACTGAAGCTTTCTTT.

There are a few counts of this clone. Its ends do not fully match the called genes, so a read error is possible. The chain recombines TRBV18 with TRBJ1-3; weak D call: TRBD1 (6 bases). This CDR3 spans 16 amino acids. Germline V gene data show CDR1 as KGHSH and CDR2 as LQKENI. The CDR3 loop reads CASSLQGSLSENTIYF. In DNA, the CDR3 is TGTGCCAGCTCACTCCAGGGGAGCCTCTCTGAAAACACCATATATTTT.

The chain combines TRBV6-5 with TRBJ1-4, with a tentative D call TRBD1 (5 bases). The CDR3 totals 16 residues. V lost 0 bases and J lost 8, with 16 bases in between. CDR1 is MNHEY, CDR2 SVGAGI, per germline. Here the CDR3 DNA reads TGTGCCAGCAGTTACTCCGGAGGGGCCCCGTTAGAAAAACTGTTTTTT. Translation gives CASSYSGGAPLEKLFF.

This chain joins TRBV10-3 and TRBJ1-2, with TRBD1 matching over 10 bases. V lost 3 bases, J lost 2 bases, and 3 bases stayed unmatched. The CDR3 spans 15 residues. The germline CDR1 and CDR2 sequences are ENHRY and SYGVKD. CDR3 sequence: CAISDRQGANYGYTF. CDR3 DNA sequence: TGTGCCATCAGTGACCGACAGGGGGCCAACTATGGCTACACCTTC.

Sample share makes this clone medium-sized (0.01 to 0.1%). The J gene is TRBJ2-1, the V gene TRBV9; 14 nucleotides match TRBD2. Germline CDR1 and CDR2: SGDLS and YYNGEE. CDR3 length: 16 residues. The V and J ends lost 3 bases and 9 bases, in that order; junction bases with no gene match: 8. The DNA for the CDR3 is TGTGCCAGCAGCGCGCCGGGACTAGCGGGAGAAGGTGAGCAGTTCTTC. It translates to CASSAPGLAGEGEQFF.

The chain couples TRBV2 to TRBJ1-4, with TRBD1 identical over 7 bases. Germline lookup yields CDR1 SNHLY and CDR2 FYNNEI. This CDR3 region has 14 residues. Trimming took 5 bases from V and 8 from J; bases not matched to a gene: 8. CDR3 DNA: TGTGCCAGCAGTAAGCAGGGGGTTGGAGAAAAACTGTTTTTT. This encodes CASSKQGVGEKLFF.

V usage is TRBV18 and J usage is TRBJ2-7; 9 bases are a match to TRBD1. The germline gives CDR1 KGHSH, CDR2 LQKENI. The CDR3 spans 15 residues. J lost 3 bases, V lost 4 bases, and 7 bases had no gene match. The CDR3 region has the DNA TGTGCCAGCTCACTTACCGGGACAGGGATCTACGAGCAGTACTTC. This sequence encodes CASSLTGTGIYEQYF.

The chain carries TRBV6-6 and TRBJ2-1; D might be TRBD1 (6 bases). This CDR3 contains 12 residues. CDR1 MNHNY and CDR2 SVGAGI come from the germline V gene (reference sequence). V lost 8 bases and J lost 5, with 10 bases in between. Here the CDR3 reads CASQGTHNEQFF. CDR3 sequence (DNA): TGTGCCAGCCAGGGGACCCACAATGAGCAGTTCTTC.

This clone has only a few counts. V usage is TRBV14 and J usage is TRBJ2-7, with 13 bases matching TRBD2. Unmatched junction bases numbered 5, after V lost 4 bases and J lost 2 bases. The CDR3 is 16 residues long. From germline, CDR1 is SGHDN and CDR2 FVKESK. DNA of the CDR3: TGTGCCAGCAGCCCCCTTGGACTAGCGGGGGCCTACGAGCAGTACTTC. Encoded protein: CASSPLGLAGAYEQYF.

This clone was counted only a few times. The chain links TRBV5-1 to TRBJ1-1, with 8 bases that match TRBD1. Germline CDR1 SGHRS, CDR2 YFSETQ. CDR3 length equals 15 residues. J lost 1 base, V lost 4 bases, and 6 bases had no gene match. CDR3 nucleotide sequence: TGCGCCAGCAGCCCCACCCAGGGGGCGAACACTGAAGCTTTCTTT. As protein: CASSPTQGANTEAFF.

As DNA, the CDR3 is TGTGCCTGGAGTGTGGTTCAGGGATCTTCACCCCTCCACTTT. Its translation: CAWSVVQGSSPLHF. The chain employs TRBV30 and TRBJ1-6; TRBD1 might be the D (5 bases). CDR3 length: 14 amino acids. V lost 0 bases and J 9 bases, leaving 12 bases between the germline ends. The V gene's germline CDR1 is GTSNPN and CDR2 SVGIG (reference sequence).

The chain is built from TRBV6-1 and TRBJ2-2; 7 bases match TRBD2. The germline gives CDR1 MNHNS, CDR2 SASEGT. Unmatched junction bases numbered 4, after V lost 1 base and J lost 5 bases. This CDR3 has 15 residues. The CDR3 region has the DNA TGTGCCAGCAGTGAAGGCGGGGGTAGGACCGGGGAGCTGTTTTTT. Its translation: CASSEGGGRTGELFF.

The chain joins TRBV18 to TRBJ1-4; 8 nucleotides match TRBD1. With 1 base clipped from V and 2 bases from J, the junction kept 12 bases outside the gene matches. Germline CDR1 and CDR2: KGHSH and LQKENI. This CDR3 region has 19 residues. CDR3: CASSPQAPDRAGTNEKLFF. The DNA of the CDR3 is TGTGCCAGCTCACCACAGGCTCCGGACAGGGCGGGGACTAATGAAAAACTGTTTTTT. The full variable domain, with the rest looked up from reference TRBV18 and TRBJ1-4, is NAGVMQNPRHLVRRRGQEARLRCSPMKGHSHVYWYRQLPEEGLKFMVYLQKENIIDESGMPKERFSAEFPKEGPSILRIQQVVRGDSAAYFCASSPQAPDRAGTNEKLFFGSGTQLSVL.

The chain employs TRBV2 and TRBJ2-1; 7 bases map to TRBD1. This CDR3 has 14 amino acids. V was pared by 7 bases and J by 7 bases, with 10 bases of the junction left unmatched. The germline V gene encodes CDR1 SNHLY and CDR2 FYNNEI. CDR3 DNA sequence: TGTGCCAGCAAACCCGGGACAGTATTAAATGAGCAGTTCTTC. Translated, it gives CASKPGTVLNEQFF.